The TCR beta chain described here comes from a study of blood T cells in healthy people across ages. A sample-barcoded 5' primer and a J-beta primer mix were used in a second PCR of roughly 7 to 12 cycles. TCRdb re-analysed the 5' RACE reads in MiXCR, keeping a single row per CDR3 protein. The data contain 650,000 to 700,000 distinct CDR3 sequences, about 32% of them seen just once; the ten biggest clones take up 15%. Study outcomes and limitations: Naive CD4+ cell counts and diversity both ran higher in long-lived than in aged donors.

This clonotype has more than one count but fewer than ten. Its antigen is not identified. Germline lookup yields CDR1 MNHEY and CDR2 SVGAGI. The CDR3 contains 13 residues. Between the trimmed V and J ends, which lost 6 bases and 7 bases, there was a span of 13 bases. Sequences were obtained from blood. The sequence came from a woman older than 75 in good health. This rearrangement joins TRBV6-5 to TRBJ2-4, with D possibly TRBD2 on 5 matching bases. The CDR3 nucleotides are TGTGCCAGCAGAACCCCAGGCGGGAACATTCAGTACTTC. It is translated as CASRTPGGNIQYF.